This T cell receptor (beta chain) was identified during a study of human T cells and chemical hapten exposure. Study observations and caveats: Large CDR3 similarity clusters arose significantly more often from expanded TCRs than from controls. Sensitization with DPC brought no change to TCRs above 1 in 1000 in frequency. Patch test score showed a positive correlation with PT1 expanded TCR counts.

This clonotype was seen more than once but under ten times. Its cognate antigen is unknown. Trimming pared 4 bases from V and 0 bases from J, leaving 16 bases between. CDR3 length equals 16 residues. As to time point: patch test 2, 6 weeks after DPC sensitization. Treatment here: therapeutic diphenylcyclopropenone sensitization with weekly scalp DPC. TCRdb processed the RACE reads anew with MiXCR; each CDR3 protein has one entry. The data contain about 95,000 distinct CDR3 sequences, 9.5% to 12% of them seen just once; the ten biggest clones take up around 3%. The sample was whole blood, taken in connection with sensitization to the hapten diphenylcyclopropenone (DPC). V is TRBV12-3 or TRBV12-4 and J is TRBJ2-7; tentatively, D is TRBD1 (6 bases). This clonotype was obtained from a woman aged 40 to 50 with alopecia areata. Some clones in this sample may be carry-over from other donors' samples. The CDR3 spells CASSSLFRGGSYEQYF. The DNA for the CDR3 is TGTGCCAGCAGTTCCCTTTTTAGAGGGGGCTCCTACGAGCAGTACTTC.